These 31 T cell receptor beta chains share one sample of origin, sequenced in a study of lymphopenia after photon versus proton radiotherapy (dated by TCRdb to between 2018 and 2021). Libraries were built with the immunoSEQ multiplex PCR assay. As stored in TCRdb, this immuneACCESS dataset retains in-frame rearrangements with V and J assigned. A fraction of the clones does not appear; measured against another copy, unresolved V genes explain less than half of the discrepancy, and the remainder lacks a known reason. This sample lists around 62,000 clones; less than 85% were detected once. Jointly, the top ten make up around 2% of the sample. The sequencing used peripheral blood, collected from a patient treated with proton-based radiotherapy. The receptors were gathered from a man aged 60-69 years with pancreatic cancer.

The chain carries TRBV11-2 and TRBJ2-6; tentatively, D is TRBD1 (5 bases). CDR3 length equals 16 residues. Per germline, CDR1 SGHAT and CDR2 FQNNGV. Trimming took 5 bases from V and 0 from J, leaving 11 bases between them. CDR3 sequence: CASSLLGVSGANVLTF. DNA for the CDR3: TGTGCCAGCAGCCTCCTAGGGGTCTCTGGGGCCAACGTCCTGACTTTC.

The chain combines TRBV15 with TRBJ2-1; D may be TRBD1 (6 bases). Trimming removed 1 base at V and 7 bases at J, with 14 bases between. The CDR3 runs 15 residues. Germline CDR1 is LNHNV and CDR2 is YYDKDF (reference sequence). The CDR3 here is CATSRGQVAQNEQFF. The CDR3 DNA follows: TGTGCCACCAGCAGAGGACAGGTGGCGCAGAATGAGCAGTTCTTC.

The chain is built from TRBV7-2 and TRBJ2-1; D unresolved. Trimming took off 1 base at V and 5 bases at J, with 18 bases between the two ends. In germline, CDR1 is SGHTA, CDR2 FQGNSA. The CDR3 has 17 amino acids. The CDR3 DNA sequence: TGTGCCAGCAGCTTAGTCGAAGGGATAACGGGTAACAATGAGCAGTTCTTC. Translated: CASSLVEGITGNNEQFF.

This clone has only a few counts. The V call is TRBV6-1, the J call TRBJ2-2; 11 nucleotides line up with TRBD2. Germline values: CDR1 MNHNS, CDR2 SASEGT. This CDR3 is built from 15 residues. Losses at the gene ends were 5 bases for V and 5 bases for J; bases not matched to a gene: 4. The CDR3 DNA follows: TGTGCCAGCAGTACTAGCGGGAGTAAGACCGGGGAGCTGTTTTTT. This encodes CASSTSGSKTGELFF.

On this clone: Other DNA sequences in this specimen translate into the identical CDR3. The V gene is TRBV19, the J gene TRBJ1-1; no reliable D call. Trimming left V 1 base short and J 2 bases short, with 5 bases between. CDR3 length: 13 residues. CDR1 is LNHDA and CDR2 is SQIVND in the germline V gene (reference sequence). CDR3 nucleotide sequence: TGTGCCAGTAGTATAGGCCGCAACACTGAAGCTTTCTTT. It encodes CASSIGRNTEAFF.

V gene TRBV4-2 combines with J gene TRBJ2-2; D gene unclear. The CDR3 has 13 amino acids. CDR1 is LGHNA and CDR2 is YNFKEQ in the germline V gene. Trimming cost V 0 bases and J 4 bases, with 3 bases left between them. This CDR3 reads CASSQEVTGELFF. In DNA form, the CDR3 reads TGTGCCAGCAGCCAAGAGGTCACCGGGGAGCTGTTTTTT.

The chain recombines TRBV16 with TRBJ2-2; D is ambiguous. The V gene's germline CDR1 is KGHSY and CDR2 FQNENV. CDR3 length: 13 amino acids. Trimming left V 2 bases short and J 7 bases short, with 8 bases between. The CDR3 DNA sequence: TGTGCCAGCAGCCAACGATCAGGCGGGGAGCTGTTTTTT. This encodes CASSQRSGGELFF.

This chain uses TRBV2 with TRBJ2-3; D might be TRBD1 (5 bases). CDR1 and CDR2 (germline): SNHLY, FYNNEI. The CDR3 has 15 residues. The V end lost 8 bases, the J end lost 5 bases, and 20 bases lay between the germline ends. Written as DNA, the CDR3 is TGTGCCAGCCAAACAGCGACAGTTTCTGGAGATACGCAGTATTTT. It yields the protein CASQTATVSGDTQYF. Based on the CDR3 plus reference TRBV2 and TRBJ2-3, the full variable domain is EPEVTQTPSHQVTQMGQEVILRCVPISNHLYFYWYRQILGQKVEFLVSFYNNEISEKSEIFDDQFSVERPDGSNFTLKIRSTKLEDSAMYFCASQTATVSGDTQYFGPGTRLTVL.

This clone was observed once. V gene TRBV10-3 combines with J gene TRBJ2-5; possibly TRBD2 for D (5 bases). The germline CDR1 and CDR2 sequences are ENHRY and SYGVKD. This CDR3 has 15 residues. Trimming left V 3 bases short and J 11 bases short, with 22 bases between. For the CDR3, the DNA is TGTGCCATCAGTGAAGGGAAGAGGGTTTTAGAGGAGCAGTACTTC. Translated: CAISEGKRVLEEQYF.

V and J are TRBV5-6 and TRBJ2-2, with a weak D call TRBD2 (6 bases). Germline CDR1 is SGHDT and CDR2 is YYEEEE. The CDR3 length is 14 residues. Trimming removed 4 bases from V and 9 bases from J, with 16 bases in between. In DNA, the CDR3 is TGTGCCAGCAGCCTCGGGACTGGCCGGAGGGAGCTGTTTTTT. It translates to CASSLGTGRRELFF.

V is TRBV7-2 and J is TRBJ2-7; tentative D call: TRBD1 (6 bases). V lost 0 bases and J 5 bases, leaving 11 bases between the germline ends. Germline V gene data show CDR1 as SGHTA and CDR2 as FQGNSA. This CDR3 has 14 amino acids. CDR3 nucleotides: TGTGCCAGCAGCTTAGCGCAGGGGCTGAACGAGCAGTACTTC. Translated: CASSLAQGLNEQYF.

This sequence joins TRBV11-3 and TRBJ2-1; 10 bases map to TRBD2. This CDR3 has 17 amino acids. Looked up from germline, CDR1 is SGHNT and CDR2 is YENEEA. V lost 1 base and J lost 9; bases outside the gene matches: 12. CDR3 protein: CASSLGAGLAGALEQFF. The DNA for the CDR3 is TGTGCCAGCAGCTTAGGAGCTGGTCTAGCGGGAGCACTTGAGCAGTTCTTC.

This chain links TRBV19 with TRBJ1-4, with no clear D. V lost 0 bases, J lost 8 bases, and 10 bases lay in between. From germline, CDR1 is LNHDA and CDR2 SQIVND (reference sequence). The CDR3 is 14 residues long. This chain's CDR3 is CASSIEGLREKLFF. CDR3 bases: TGTGCCAGTAGTATAGAAGGACTTCGGGAAAAACTGTTTTTT. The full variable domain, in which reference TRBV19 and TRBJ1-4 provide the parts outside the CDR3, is DGGITQSPKYLFRKEGQNVTLSCEQNLNHDAMYWYRQDPGQGLRLIYYSQIVNDFQKGDIAEGYSVSREKKESFPLTVTSAQKNPTAFYLCASSIEGLREKLFFGSGTQLSVL.

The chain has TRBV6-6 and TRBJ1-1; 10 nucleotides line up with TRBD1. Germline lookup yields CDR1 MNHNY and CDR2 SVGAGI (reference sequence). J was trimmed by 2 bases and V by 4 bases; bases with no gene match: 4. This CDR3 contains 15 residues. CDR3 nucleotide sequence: TGTGCCAGCAGTTCTATGACAGGGGGCAACACTGAAGCTTTCTTT. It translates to CASSSMTGGNTEAFF.

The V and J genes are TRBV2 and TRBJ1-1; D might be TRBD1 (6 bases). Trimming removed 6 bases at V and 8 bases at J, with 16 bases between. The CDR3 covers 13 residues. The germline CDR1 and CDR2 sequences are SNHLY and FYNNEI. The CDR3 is CASRVIIGTEAFF. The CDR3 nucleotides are TGTGCCAGCAGGGTAATAATCGGGACAGAAGCTTTCTTT.

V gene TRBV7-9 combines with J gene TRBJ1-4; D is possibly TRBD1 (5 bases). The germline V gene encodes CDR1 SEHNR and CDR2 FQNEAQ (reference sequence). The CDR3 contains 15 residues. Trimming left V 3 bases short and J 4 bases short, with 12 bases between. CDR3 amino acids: CASSLGTDYNEKLFF. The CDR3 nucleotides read TGTGCCAGCAGCTTGGGGACCGACTATAATGAAAAACTGTTTTTT.

The DNA for the CDR3 is TGTGCCAGCAGGGGATATGTACAGGGGACACTGGAACTGTTTTTT. Its translation: CASRGYVQGTLELFF. The rearrangement links TRBV27 to TRBJ1-4; 7 nucleotides agree with TRBD1. The germline gives CDR1 MNHEY, CDR2 SMNVEV (reference sequence). Trimming cost V 6 bases and J 12 bases; bases outside gene matches: 16. This CDR3 spans 15 amino acids.

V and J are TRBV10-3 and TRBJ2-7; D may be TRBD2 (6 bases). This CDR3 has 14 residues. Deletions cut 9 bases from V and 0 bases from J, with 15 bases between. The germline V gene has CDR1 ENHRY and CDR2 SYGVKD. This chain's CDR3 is CAIAFGGSSYEQYF. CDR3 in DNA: TGTGCCATTGCTTTTGGAGGGAGCTCCTACGAGCAGTACTTC.

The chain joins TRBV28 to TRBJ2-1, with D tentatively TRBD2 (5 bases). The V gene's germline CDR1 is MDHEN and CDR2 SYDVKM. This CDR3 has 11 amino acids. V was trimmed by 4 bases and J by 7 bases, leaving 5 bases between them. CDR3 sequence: CASSWRNEQFF. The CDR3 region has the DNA TGTGCCAGCAGTTGGAGGAATGAGCAGTTCTTC.

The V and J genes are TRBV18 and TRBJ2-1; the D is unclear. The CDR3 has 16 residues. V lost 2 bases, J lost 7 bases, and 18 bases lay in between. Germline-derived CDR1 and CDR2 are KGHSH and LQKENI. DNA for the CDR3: TGTGCCAGCTCACCAAGAGCCCACATACCCCTTAATGAGCAGTTCTTC. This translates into CASSPRAHIPLNEQFF.

The CDR3 coding sequence is TGTGCCAGCAGTTACCAAGGGGACGAGCAGTACTTC. The encoded protein is CASSYQGDEQYF. This chain uses TRBV6-5 with TRBJ2-7; D may be TRBD1 (5 bases). CDR3 length: 12 amino acids. The V end lost 2 bases, the J end lost 5 bases, and 7 bases lay between the germline ends. The germline CDR1 and CDR2 sequences are MNHEY and SVGAGI.

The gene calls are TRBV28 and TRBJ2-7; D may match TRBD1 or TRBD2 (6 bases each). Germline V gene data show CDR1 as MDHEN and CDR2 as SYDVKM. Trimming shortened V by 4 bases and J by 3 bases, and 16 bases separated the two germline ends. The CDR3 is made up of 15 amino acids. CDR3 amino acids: CASSSRGQGRYEQYF. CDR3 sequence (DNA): TGTGCCAGCAGTTCTCGGGGGCAGGGTCGCTACGAGCAGTACTTC.

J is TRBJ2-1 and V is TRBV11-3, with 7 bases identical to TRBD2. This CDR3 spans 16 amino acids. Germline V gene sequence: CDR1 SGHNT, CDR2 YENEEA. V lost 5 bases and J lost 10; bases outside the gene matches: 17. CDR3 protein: CASSRYGGGPMGEQFF. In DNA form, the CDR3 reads TGTGCCAGCAGCCGCTATGGGGGAGGGCCTATGGGCGAGCAGTTCTTC.

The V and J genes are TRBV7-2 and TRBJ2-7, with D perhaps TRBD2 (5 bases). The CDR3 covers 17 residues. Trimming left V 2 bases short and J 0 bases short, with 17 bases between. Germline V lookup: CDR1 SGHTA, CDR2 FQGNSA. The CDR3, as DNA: TGTGCCAGCAGCTTAAGCGGTGGAGGTCCGACCTCCTACGAGCAGTACTTC. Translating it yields CASSLSGGGPTSYEQYF.

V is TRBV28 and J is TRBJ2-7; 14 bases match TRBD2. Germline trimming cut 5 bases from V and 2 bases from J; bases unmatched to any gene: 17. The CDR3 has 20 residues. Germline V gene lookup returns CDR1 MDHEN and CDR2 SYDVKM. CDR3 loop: CASSTQGGGLAGGRPYEQYF. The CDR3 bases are TGTGCCAGCAGTACCCAGGGGGGCGGACTAGCGGGAGGAAGGCCCTACGAGCAGTACTTC.

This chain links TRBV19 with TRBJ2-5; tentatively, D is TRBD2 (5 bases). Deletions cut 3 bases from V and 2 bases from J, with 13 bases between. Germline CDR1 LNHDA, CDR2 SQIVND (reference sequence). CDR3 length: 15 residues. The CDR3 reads CASSIGRDPQETQYF. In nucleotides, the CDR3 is TGTGCCAGTAGTATCGGCCGGGATCCACAAGAGACCCAGTACTTC.

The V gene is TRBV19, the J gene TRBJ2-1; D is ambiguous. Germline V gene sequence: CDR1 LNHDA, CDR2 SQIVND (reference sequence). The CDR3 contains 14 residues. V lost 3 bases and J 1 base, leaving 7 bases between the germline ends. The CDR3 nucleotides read TGTGCCAGTAGTATTTTGGTGTCCTACAATGAGCAGTTCTTC. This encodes CASSILVSYNEQFF.

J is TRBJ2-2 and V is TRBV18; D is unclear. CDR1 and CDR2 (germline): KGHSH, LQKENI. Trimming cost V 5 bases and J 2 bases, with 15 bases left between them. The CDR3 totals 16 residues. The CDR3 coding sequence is TGTGCCAGCTCAATTTCATCGAGCCAAAACACCGGGGAGCTGTTTTTT. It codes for CASSISSSQNTGELFF.

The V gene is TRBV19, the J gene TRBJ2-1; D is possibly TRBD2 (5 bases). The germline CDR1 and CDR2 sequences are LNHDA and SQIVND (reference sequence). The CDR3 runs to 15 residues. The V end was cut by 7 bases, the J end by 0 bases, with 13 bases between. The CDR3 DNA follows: TGTGCCAGTACCTTGGACTCCAGCTCCTACAATGAGCAGTTCTTC. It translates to CASTLDSSSYNEQFF.

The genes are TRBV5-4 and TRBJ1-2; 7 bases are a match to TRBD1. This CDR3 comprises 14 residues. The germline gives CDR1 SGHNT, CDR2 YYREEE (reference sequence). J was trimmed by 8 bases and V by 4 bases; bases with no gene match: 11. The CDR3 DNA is TGTGCCAGCAGCACTCCGGGACAGTATTGGGGCTACACCTTC. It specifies CASSTPGQYWGYTF.

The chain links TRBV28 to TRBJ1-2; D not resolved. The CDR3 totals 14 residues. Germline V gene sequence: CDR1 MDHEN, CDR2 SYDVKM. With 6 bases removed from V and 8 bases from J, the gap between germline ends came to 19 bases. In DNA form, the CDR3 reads TGTGCCAGCAGCGCAGCAAGGGCTCGGCGGGGCTACACCTTC. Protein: CASSAARARRGYTF.